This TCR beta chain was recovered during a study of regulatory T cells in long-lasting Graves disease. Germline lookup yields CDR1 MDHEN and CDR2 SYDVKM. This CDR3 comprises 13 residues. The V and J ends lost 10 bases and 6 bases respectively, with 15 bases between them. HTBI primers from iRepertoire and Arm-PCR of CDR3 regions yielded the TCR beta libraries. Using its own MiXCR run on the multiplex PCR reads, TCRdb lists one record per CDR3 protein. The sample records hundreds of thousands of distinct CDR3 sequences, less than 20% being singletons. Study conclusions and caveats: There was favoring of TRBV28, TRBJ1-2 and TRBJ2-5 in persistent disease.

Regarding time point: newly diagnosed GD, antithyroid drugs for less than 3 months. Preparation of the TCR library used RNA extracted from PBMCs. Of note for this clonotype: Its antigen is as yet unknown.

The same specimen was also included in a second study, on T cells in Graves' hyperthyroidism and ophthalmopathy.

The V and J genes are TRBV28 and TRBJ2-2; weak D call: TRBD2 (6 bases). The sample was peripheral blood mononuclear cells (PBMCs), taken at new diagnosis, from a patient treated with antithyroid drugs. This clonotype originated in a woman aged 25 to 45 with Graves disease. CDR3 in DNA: TGTGCCACAGGGCTGGGGGGACCCGGGGAGCTGTTTTTT. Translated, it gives CATGLGGPGELFF.